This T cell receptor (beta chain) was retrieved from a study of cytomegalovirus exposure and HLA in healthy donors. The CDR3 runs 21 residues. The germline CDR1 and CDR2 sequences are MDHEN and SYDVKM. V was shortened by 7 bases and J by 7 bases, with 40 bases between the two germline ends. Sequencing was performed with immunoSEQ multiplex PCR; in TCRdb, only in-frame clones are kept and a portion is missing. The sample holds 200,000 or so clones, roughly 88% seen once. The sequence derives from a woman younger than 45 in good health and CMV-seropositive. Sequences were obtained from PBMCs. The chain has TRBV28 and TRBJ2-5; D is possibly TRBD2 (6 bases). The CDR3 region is CASTYSGGGGRAPRYWGTQYF. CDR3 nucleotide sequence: TGTGCCAGCACCTATAGTGGGGGAGGAGGTCGGGCCCCTAGGTATTGGGGGACCCAGTACTTC.